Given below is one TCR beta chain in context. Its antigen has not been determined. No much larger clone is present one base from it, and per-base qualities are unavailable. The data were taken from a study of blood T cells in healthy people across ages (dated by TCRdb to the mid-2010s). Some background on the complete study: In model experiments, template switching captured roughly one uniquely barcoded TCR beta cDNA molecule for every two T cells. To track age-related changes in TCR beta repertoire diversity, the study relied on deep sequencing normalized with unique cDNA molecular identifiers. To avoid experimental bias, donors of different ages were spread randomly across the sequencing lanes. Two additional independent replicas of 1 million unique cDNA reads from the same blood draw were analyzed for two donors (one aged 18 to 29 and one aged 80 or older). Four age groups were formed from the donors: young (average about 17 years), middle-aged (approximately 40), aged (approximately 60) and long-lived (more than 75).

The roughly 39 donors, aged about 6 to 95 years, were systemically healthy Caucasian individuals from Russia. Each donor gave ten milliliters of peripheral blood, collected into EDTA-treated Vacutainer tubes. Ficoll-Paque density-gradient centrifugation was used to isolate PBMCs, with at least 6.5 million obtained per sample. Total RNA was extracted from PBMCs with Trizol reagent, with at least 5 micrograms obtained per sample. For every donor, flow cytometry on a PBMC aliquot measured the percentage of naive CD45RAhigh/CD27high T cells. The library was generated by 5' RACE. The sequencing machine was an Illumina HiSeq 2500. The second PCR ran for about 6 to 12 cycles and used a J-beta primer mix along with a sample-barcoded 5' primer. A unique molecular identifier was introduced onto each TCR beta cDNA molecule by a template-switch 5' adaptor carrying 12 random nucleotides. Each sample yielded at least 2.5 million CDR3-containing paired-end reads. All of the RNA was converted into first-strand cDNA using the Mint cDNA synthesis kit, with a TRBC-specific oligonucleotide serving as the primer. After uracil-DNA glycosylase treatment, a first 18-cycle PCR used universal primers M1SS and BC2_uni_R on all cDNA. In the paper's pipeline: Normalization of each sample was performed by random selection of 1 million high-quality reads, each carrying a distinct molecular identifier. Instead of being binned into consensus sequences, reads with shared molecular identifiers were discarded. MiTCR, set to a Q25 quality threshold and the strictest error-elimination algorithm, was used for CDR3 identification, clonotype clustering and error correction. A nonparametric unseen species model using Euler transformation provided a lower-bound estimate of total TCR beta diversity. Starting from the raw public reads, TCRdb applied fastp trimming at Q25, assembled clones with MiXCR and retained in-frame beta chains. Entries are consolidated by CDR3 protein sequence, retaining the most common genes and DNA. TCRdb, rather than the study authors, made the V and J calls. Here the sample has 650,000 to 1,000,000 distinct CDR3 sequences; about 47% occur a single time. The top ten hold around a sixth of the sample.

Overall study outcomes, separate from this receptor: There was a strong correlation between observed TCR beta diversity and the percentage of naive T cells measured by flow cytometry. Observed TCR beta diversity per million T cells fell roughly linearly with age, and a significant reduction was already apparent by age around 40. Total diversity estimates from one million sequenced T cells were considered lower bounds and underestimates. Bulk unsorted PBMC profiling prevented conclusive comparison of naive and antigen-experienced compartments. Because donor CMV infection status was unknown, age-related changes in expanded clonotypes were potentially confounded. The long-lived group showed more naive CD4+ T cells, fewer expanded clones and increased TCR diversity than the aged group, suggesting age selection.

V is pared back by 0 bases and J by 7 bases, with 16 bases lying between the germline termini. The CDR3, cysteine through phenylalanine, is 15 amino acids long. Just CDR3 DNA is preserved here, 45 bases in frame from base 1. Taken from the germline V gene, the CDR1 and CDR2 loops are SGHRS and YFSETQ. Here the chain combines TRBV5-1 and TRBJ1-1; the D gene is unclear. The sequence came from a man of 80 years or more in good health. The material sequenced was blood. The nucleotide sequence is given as TGCGCCAGCAGCTTGGTTATCGAGGGTAATGGTGAAGCTTTCTTT. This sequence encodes CASSLVIEGNGEAFF.